These 6 T cell receptor beta chains share one sample of origin, sequenced in a study of OX40 agonist ivuxolimab in advanced cancers. This table comes from immunoSEQ multiplex PCR, and its TCRdb copy is limited to in-frame clones, with some not included. The repertoire includes 77,000 or so clones, about 89% of them detected once, and 0.68% sits in the top ten. The material sequenced was CD4+ or CD8+ T cells sorted from blood, taken in a trial of the OX40 agonist ivuxolimab. These receptors all come from an adult with an advanced solid tumor such as melanoma, head and neck, liver or kidney cancer.

The chain couples TRBV29-1 to TRBJ2-1, with 8 bases that match TRBD2. The ends lost 6 bases at V and 0 bases at J; junction bases unmatched: 10. CDR3 length: 16 amino acids. Germline V gene data show CDR1 as SQVTM and CDR2 as ANQGSEA. The DNA of the CDR3 is TGCAGCGTACGGGCACGGGGGGGGCCCTCCTACAATGAGCAGTTCTTC. This codes for CSVRARGGPSYNEQFF.

This clone was seen once. The chain combines TRBV7-8 with TRBJ2-3; 11 bases match TRBD2. Germline V gives CDR1 SGHVS, CDR2 FQNEAQ. The CDR3 has 15 amino acids. Trimming removed 6 bases from V and 1 base from J; junction bases left unmatched: 3. The CDR3 DNA follows: TGTGCCAGCAGACGGGGACTAGCGGGCACAGATACGCAGTATTTT. It encodes CASRRGLAGTDTQYF.

This chain links TRBV28 with TRBJ2-7, with D unclear. CDR1 is MDHEN and CDR2 is SYDVKM in the germline V gene. CDR3 length: 14 residues. V lost 9 bases and J lost 0, with 15 bases in between. The CDR3 loop is CASLRHLSSYEQYF. CDR3 coding DNA: TGTGCCAGTTTGCGGCATCTGAGCTCCTACGAGCAGTACTTC.

The V call is TRBV10-3, the J call TRBJ1-4, with 7 bases aligning to TRBD1. The CDR3 consists of 15 residues. With 5 bases clipped from V and 3 bases from J, the junction kept 6 bases outside the gene matches. From germline, CDR1 is ENHRY and CDR2 SYGVKD. For the CDR3, the DNA is TGTGCCATCAGTAGAGAGGGGGCGGCTAATGAAAAACTGTTTTTT. Translating it yields CAISREGAANEKLFF.

This clone was observed once. V usage is TRBV5-6 and J usage is TRBJ1-1, with D possibly being TRBD1 (5 bases). V was pared by 5 bases and J by 4 bases, with 18 bases between. CDR1 SGHDT and CDR2 YYEEEE come from the germline V gene. The CDR3 is 15 residues long. CDR3 in amino acids: CASRKTDPVGTEAFF. The CDR3 nucleotides read TGTGCCAGCAGGAAGACAGACCCTGTGGGCACTGAAGCTTTCTTT.

This clone has just one count. Written as DNA, the CDR3 is TGTGCCAGCAGCTCGGGGACAGTTAATGAAAAACTGTTTTTT. It translates to CASSSGTVNEKLFF. The chain uses TRBV5-4 and TRBJ1-4, with TRBD1 matching 7 bases. There are 14 residues in the CDR3. Per germline, CDR1 SGHNT and CDR2 YYREEE (reference sequence). The ends lost 3 bases at V and 4 bases at J; junction bases unmatched: 3.